Detailed here is one T cell receptor (beta chain). The CDR3 is 14 amino acids. Germline loops: CDR1 SGHTS, CDR2 YDEGEE. V lost 2 bases and J lost 2, with 9 bases in between. The method was immunoSEQ multiplex PCR; TCRdb's version includes in-frame clones alone and lacks a portion of them. The sample carries 43,000 or so clones, roughly 95% recorded once. These data are taken from a study of preoperative IRX-2 immunotherapy in early breast cancer. The treatment was: preoperative locoregional IRX-2 cytokine immunotherapy. Preoperative locoregional IRX-2 cytokine immunotherapy was tested in the phase Ib source study.

The material was tumor tissue, obtained after IRX-2 immunotherapy. This TCR derives from a human donor with breast cancer. The rearrangement links TRBV5-8 to TRBJ2-3, with D possibly being TRBD2 (5 bases). CDR3 DNA: TGTGCCAGCAGCTTTAGGCGGGCCACAGATACGCAGTATTTT. Its protein product is CASSFRRATDTQYF.